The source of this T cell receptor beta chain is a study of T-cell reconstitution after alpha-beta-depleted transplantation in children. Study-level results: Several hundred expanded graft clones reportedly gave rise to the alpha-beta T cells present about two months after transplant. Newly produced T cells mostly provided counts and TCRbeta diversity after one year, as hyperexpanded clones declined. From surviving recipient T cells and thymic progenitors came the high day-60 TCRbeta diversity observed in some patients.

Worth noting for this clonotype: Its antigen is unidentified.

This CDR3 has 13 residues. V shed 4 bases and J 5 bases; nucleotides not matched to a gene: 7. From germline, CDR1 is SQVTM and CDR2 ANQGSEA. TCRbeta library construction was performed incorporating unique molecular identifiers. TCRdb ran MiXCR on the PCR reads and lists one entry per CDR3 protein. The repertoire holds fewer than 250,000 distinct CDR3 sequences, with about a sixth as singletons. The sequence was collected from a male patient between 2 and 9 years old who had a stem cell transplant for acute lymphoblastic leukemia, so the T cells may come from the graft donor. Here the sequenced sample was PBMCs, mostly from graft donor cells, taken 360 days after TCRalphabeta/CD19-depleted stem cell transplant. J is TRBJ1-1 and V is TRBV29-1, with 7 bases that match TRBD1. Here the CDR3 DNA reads TGCAGCGTTGTCCAGGGGGTGCGGACTGAAGCTTTCTTT. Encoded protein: CSVVQGVRTEAFF.